These 8 T cell receptor beta chains originate from one sample sequenced in a study of T cells in Graves' hyperthyroidism and ophthalmopathy. The CDR3 regions of TCR beta were amplified from RNA transcripts. The HTBI primer set was used in a first-round RT-PCR of the TCR CDR3. TCRdb passed the multiplex PCR reads through MiXCR, listing each CDR3 protein once. The table includes some 530,000 distinct CDR3 sequences, about 20% detected once. The sequencing sample was made of blood. The receptor source for this set is a woman in her seventies with Graves' ophthalmopathy.

There are a few counts of this clonotype. The chain employs TRBV30 and TRBJ1-1; D possibly corresponds to TRBD1 (5 bases). V lost 4 bases to trimming and J lost 4 bases, with 16 bases between them. The CDR3 loop spans 14 amino acids. Germline-derived CDR1 and CDR2 are GTSNPN and SVGIG (reference sequence). CDR3 DNA: TGTGCCTGGACTGGCGGGGCTCGGGGCACTGAAGCTTTCTTT. It codes for CAWTGGARGTEAFF.

There are a few counts of this clonotype. The CDR3 here is CASSPGTRASYEQYF. The CDR3 DNA reads TGTGCCAGCAGCCCGGGGACTAGGGCCTCCTACGAGCAGTACTTC. The rearrangement links TRBV9 to TRBJ2-7; TRBD2 matches 8 bases. V was clipped by 4 bases and J by 0 bases; unmatched bases: 6. CDR3 length equals 15 residues. Germline values: CDR1 SGDLS, CDR2 YYNGEE.

This chain joins TRBV19 and TRBJ2-1; possibly TRBD1 or TRBD2 for D (5 bases each). Trimming left V 6 bases short and J 8 bases short, with 17 bases between. The CDR3 contains 14 residues. Germline values: CDR1 LNHDA, CDR2 SQIVND (reference sequence). As DNA, the CDR3 is TGTGCCAGTAGCCCTTCGGGGCGAGGTCATGAGCAGTTCTTC. Translating it yields CASSPSGRGHEQFF.

This clonotype turned up a few times. This CDR3 reads CASSAGTSIPLAKNIQYF. The CDR3 region has the DNA TGTGCCAGCAGTGCCGGGACTAGCATACCTCTAGCCAAAAACATTCAGTACTTC. The J gene is TRBJ2-4, the V gene TRBV27; 9 bases map to TRBD2. The length of the CDR3 is 18 residues. CDR1 and CDR2 from the germline V gene are MNHEY and SMNVEV (reference sequence). With 5 bases clipped from V and 0 bases from J, the junction kept 11 bases outside the gene matches.

J is TRBJ2-7 and V is TRBV7-9; 9 nucleotides match TRBD2. Germline CDR1 reads SEHNR; CDR2 reads FQNEAQ (reference sequence). The CDR3 loop spans 16 amino acids. V lost 1 base to trimming and J lost 9 bases; unmatched junction nucleotides: 13. The CDR3: CASSLGTSGRGDGQYF. The CDR3 nucleotides read TGTGCCAGCAGCTTAGGAACTAGCGGGCGCGGTGACGGGCAGTACTTC.

This chain joins TRBV20-1 and TRBJ2-3; D may match TRBD1 or TRBD2 (6 bases each). V dropped 3 bases and J dropped 4 bases, with 11 bases sitting between them. CDR1 is DFQATT, CDR2 SNEGSKA, per germline (reference sequence). This CDR3 comprises 13 residues. Written as DNA, the CDR3 is TGCAGTGCTAGTACGGGGGCCGCAGATACGCAGTATTTT. Protein sequence: CSASTGAADTQYF.

This clonotype has ten or more counts. The chain carries TRBV10-3 and TRBJ1-1; D possibly corresponds to TRBD1 (5 bases). The CDR3 covers 13 residues. The V and J ends lost 10 bases and 1 base respectively, with 13 bases between them. Germline assignment: CDR1 ENHRY and CDR2 SYGVKD. CDR3 nucleotides: TGTGCCACCCGGGACGGAACGAACACTGAAGCTTTCTTT. Translating it yields CATRDGTNTEAFF.

This clonotype has just a few counts. The V call is TRBV3-1, the J call TRBJ1-1; D gene unclear. Deletions cut 6 bases from V and 7 bases from J, with 15 bases between. CDR1 and CDR2 (germline): LGHDT, YNNKEL (reference sequence). CDR3 length: 13 amino acids. As DNA, the CDR3 is TGTGCCAGCAGTAACGGGTGGTTCGGTGAAGCTTTCTTT. This codes for CASSNGWFGEAFF.